Following are 22 T cell receptor beta chains from one sample sequenced in a study of blood T cell repertoires in COVID-19. Sequencing used immunoSEQ multiplex PCR; TCRdb keeps in-frame clones, though not all of them. This table holds roughly 200,000 clones, approximately 91% found once. The sequenced sample consisted of peripheral blood. The origin of the receptors is a man aged 40-50 years with acute or convalescent COVID-19.

The CDR3 spells CASSLQGGNTQYF. CDR3 bases: TGTGCCAGCAGCTTACAGGGGGGAAATACGCAGTATTTT. The chain recombines TRBV7-9 with TRBJ2-3, with D perhaps matching TRBD1 (7 bases). The CDR3 extends over 13 amino acids. From germline, CDR1 is SEHNR and CDR2 FQNEAQ (reference sequence). The V end was cut by 2 bases, the J end by 7 bases, with 10 bases between.

The chain is built from TRBV5-1 and TRBJ1-3; no firm D call. The CDR3 contains 15 residues. V was clipped by 9 bases and J by 4 bases, with 20 bases between them. The germline V gene encodes CDR1 SGHRS and CDR2 YFSETQ. The CDR3 sequence: CATLKDGVRGNTIYF. The DNA of the CDR3 is TGCGCCACCCTTAAAGACGGGGTGAGGGGAAACACCATATATTTT. The whole variable domain, remainder taken from reference TRBV5-1 and TRBJ1-3, is KAGVTQTPRYLIKTRGQQVTLSCSPISGHRSVSWYQQTPGQGLQFLFEYFSETQRNKGNFPGRFSGRQFSNSRSEMNVSTLELGDSALYLCATLKDGVRGNTIYFGEGSWLTVV.

V gene TRBV5-1 combines with J gene TRBJ1-1, with TRBD1 as a possible D gene (6 bases). Germline V CDR1 and CDR2: SGHRS, YFSETQ. The CDR3 runs to 14 residues. V was clipped by 5 bases and J by 3 bases, with 14 bases between them. CDR3 residues: CASSLFQGHTEAFF. The CDR3, as DNA: TGCGCCAGCAGTCTTTTTCAGGGGCACACTGAAGCTTTCTTT.

The V gene is TRBV19, the J gene TRBJ1-1; no clear D gene. Germline-derived CDR1 and CDR2 are LNHDA and SQIVND (reference sequence). The CDR3 is 15 amino acids. V lost 5 bases and J 6 bases, leaving 19 bases between the germline ends. The CDR3 region is CASSETLDLVAEAFF. CDR3 coding DNA: TGTGCCAGTAGTGAGACCCTAGACTTGGTTGCTGAAGCTTTCTTT.

This clone appeared a few times. This chain links TRBV13 with TRBJ1-1, with 8 bases identical to TRBD1. CDR1 PRHDT and CDR2 FYEKMQ come from the germline V gene (reference sequence). The CDR3 has 14 amino acids. The V gene end was trimmed by 4 bases and the J gene end by 6 bases; junction bases not matched to a gene: 7. The CDR3 here is CASSSRRDRSEAFF. The CDR3 nucleotides read TGTGCCAGCAGCTCCCGCCGGGACAGGTCTGAAGCTTTCTTT.

The chain recombines TRBV11-2 with TRBJ1-2, with D possibly being TRBD1 (6 bases). Germline V gene sequence: CDR1 SGHAT, CDR2 FQNNGV. V shed 4 bases and J shed 8 bases, with 20 bases lying between them. The CDR3 contains 15 residues. The CDR3 DNA sequence: TGTGCCAGCAGCTCCCCTGCGGGGGCGGATCCCGGCTACACCTTC. Its translation: CASSSPAGADPGYTF. Based on the CDR3 plus reference TRBV11-2 and TRBJ1-2, the full variable domain is EAGVAQSPRYKIIEKRQSVAFWCNPISGHATLYWYQQILGQGPKLLIQFQNNGVVDDSQLPKDRFSAERLKGVDSTLKIQPAKLEDSAVYLCASSSPAGADPGYTFGSGTRLTVV.

The chain couples TRBV7-9 to TRBJ1-6; D might be TRBD1 (5 bases). The CDR3 has 12 residues. The germline gives CDR1 SEHNR, CDR2 FQNEAQ (reference sequence). The germline V and J ends were trimmed by 6 bases and 7 bases, with 7 bases remaining between them. The CDR3 coding sequence is TGTGCCAGCAGGGAGGGGAATTCACCCCTCCACTTT. This encodes CASREGNSPLHF.

The chain recombines TRBV7-8 with TRBJ1-4; 9 nucleotides match TRBD1. Germline lookup yields CDR1 SGHVS and CDR2 FQNEAQ. The CDR3 is 15 amino acids. Unmatched junction bases numbered 4, after V lost 5 bases and J lost 3 bases. The CDR3 here is CASSPRTGANEKLFF. Here the CDR3 DNA reads TGTGCCAGCAGCCCCCGGACAGGGGCTAATGAAAAACTGTTTTTT. The complete variable domain, with remaining parts taken from reference TRBV7-8 and TRBJ1-4, reads GAGVSQSPRYKVAKRGQDVALRCDPISGHVSLFWYQQALGQGPEFLTYFQNEAQLDKSGLPSDRFFAERPEGSVSTLKIQRTQQEDSAVYLCASSPRTGANEKLFFGSGTQLSVL.

This chain uses TRBV7-2 with TRBJ1-1; TRBD1 agrees at 11 bases. Germline V gene data show CDR1 as SGHTA and CDR2 as FQGNSA. The length of the CDR3 is 14 residues. V lost 3 bases and J lost 4; bases outside the gene matches: 1. The CDR3 reads CASSLDRGRTEAFF. The CDR3 bases are TGTGCCAGCAGCTTGGACAGGGGGCGCACTGAAGCTTTCTTT.

The chain has TRBV20-1 and TRBJ1-5; possible D gene TRBD1, 5 bases. The CDR3 runs 13 residues. V lost 3 bases to trimming and J lost 4 bases, with 10 bases between them. Germline CDR1 reads DFQATT; CDR2 reads SNEGSKA (reference sequence). The CDR3 DNA reads as TGCAGTGCTAGTCTGGACAAGAATCAGCCCCAGCATTTT. It yields the protein CSASLDKNQPQHF.

The rearrangement uses TRBV24-1 and TRBJ1-2; 9 bases align to TRBD1. Per germline, CDR1 KGHDR and CDR2 SFDVKD. The CDR3 is made up of 14 amino acids. V was clipped by 7 bases and J by 8 bases; unmatched bases: 10. The CDR3: CATSAKGQGDGYTF. CDR3 sequence (DNA): TGTGCCACCAGCGCCAAGGGACAGGGAGACGGCTACACCTTC.

V is TRBV6-2 or TRBV6-3 and J is TRBJ2-7; D not resolved. Trimming left V 6 bases short and J 3 bases short, with 6 bases between. The germline V gene encodes CDR1 MNHEY and CDR2 SVGEGT. The CDR3 has 11 amino acids. This CDR3 is CASSSYYEQYF. As DNA, the CDR3 is TGTGCCAGCAGCTCCTACTACGAGCAGTACTTC.

The rearrangement uses TRBV10-3 and TRBJ1-5; D possibly corresponds to TRBD1 (5 bases). The germline CDR1 and CDR2 sequences are ENHRY and SYGVKD. The CDR3 is 13 residues long. Trimming took off 3 bases at V and 3 bases at J, with 6 bases between the two ends. The CDR3 here is CAISDRANQPQHF. In nucleotides, the CDR3 is TGTGCCATCAGTGACAGGGCCAATCAGCCCCAGCATTTT.

This sequence joins TRBV5-8 and TRBJ1-2; 9 bases fit TRBD1. CDR1 and CDR2 (germline): SGHTS, YDEGEE. This CDR3 has 14 amino acids. The V and J ends lost 3 bases and 6 bases, in that order; junction bases with no gene match: 6. The CDR3 DNA reads TGTGCCAGCAGCTCCCGGGACAGGGCGAATGGCTACACCTTC. This sequence encodes CASSSRDRANGYTF. The full variable domain, rest sourced from reference TRBV5-8 and TRBJ1-2, is EAGVTQSPTHLIKTRGQQATLRCSPISGHTSVYWYQQALGLGLQFLLWYDEGEERNRGNFPPRFSGRQFPNYSSELNVNALELEDSALYLCASSSRDRANGYTFGSGTRLTVV.

In its sample, this clone was seen once. In DNA form, the CDR3 reads TGTGCCAGCAGAACTCGGACCGGGACAGCCTCCACCGGGGAGCTGTTTTTT. Its translation is CASRTRTGTASTGELFF. This rearrangement joins TRBV28 to TRBJ2-2; 7 bases are shared with TRBD1. Germline V gene lookup returns CDR1 MDHEN and CDR2 SYDVKM. Trimming removed 6 bases from V and 4 bases from J; junction bases left unmatched: 14. There are 17 residues in the CDR3.

The rearrangement joins TRBV14 to TRBJ2-3, with 9 bases matching TRBD2. The trim removed 1 base at V and 4 bases at J, leaving 6 bases unmatched. There are 16 residues in the CDR3. Germline-derived CDR1 and CDR2 are SGHDN and FVKESK. For the CDR3, the DNA is TGTGCCAGCAGCCAAGCTCTAGCGGGGTACCCAGATACGCAGTATTTT. The encoded protein is CASSQALAGYPDTQYF.

This chain joins TRBV10-1 and TRBJ2-2; a weak D match, TRBD2 (5 bases). The CDR3 is made up of 14 amino acids. Germline values: CDR1 WNHNN, CDR2 SYGVQD (reference sequence). V was shortened by 6 bases and J by 4 bases, with 12 bases between the two germline ends. CDR3 DNA: TGCGCCAGCAGCCGGGGATCCGTCACCGGGGAGCTGTTTTTT. As protein: CASSRGSVTGELFF.

The chain uses TRBV4-2 and TRBJ1-3, with D maybe TRBD1 (6 bases). Germline assignment: CDR1 LGHNA and CDR2 YNFKEQ. The CDR3 spans 14 residues. V lost 0 bases and J 4 bases, leaving 7 bases between the germline ends. Written as DNA, the CDR3 is TGTGCCAGCAGCCAAGATACAGGGGGAAACACCATATATTTT. It encodes CASSQDTGGNTIYF.

V gene TRBV19 combines with J gene TRBJ2-7; 9 positions match TRBD1. Germline trimming cut 5 bases from V and 1 base from J; bases unmatched to any gene: 3. The CDR3 is 14 amino acids. Germline CDR1 is LNHDA and CDR2 is SQIVND (reference sequence). The CDR3 DNA follows: TGTGCCAGTAGTCTGGGACAGGGTTCCTACGAGCAGTACTTC. It encodes CASSLGQGSYEQYF.

The rearrangement joins TRBV5-6 to TRBJ1-6, with 7 positions matching TRBD1. With V trimmed by 3 bases and J by 7 bases, 10 bases remained unmatched. Germline-derived CDR1 and CDR2 are SGHDT and YYEEEE. The CDR3 contains 16 residues. The CDR3 sequence is CASSSIMTGSNSPLHF. CDR3 nucleotide sequence: TGTGCCAGCAGCTCGATAATGACAGGGTCCAATTCACCCCTCCACTTT.

The chain employs TRBV29-1 and TRBJ2-7; D perhaps matches TRBD2 (6 bases). Germline CDR1 is SQVTM and CDR2 is ANQGSEA. This CDR3 is 13 amino acids long. The V end was cut by 3 bases, the J end by 1 base, with 10 bases between. The CDR3 coding sequence is TGCAGCGTTGATGGCGGGGCATCCTACGAGCAGTACTTC. It is translated as CSVDGGASYEQYF.

This clone was counted a few times. V is TRBV6-5 and J is TRBJ1-1, with 7 bases that match TRBD1. V lost 10 bases and J lost 3; bases outside the gene matches: 14. The CDR3 runs to 15 residues. The germline V gene has CDR1 MNHEY and CDR2 SVGAGI. The DNA for the CDR3 is TGTGCCACCCAGACCCGACAGGGAAGCGACACTGAAGCTTTCTTT. Translation gives CATQTRQGSDTEAFF.